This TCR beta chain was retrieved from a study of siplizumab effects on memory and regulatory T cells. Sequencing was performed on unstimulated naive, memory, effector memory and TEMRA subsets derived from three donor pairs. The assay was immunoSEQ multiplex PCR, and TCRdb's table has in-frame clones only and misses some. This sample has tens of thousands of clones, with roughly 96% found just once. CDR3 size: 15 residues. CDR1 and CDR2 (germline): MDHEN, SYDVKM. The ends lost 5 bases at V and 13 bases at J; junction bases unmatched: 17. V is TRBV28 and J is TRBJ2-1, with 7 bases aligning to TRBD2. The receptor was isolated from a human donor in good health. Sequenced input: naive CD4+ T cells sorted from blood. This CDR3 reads CASSLGTGTIGSQFF. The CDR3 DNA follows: TGTGCCAGCAGTCTAGGTACCGGGACTATAGGTTCCCAGTTCTTC.